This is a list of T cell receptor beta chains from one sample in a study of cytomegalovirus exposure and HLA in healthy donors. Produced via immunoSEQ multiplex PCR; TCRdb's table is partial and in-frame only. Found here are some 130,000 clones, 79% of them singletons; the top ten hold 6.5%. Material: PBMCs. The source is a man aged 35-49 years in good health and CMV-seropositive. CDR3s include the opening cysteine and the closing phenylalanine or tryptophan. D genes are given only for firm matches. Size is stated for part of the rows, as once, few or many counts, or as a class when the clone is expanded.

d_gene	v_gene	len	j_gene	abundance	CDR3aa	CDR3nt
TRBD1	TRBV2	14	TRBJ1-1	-	CASIAGGGRTEAFF	TGTGCCAGCATAGCAGGGGGTGGTCGGACTGAAGCTTTCTTT
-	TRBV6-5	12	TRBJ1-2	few	CATSSTGVGYTF	TGTGCCACGAGTTCGACAGGCGTGGGCTACACCTTC
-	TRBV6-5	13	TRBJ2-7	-	CASSYAGESEQYF	TGTGCCAGCAGTTATGCCGGAGAATCCGAGCAGTACTTC
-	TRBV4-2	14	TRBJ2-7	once	CASSSHGTSYEQYF	TGTGCCAGCAGCTCCCACGGGACATCCTACGAGCAGTACTTC
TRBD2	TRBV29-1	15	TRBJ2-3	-	CSVVPREVGTDTQYF	TGCAGCGTTGTGCCGCGGGAGGTGGGCACAGATACGCAGTATTTT
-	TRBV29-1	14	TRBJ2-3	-	CSARRGIGTDTQYF	TGCAGCGCCCGCCGGGGAATTGGCACAGATACGCAGTATTTT
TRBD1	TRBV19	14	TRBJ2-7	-	CASSNTGGTYEQYF	TGTGCCAGTAGCAACACAGGGGGCACCTACGAGCAGTACTTC
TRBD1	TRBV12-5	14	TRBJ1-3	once	CASAWDRGVDTIYF	TGTGCTAGTGCCTGGGACAGGGGAGTGGACACCATATATTTT
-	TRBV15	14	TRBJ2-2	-	CATSRERVAGELFF	TGTGCCACCAGCAGAGAACGGGTTGCTGGGGAGCTGTTTTTT
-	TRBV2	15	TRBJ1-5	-	CASSGGVRGNQPQHF	TGTGCCAGCAGTGGAGGCGTTAGGGGGAATCAGCCCCAGCATTTT
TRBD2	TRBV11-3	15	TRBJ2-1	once	CASSPPAGGVREQFF	TGTGCCAGCAGCCCGCCAGCGGGAGGTGTCCGTGAGCAGTTCTTC
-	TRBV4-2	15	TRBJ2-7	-	CASSPRRREGDEQYF	TGTGCCAGCAGCCCGCGGCGGAGGGAAGGGGACGAGCAGTACTTC
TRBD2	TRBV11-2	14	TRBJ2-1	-	CASSPASGRALEFF	TGTGCCAGCAGCCCGGCTAGCGGGAGGGCCTTAGAGTTCTTC
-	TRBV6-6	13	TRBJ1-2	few	CASRFTVNYGYTF	TGTGCCAGCAGGTTCACGGTGAACTATGGCTACACCTTC
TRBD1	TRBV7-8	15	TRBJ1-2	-	CASSQGDLLTMAYTF	TGTGCCAGCAGCCAGGGGGACCTTCTAACTATGGCCTACACCTTC
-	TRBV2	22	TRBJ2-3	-	CASSARGWGGSARNSPTDTQYF	TGTGCCAGCAGTGCGAGGGGGTGGGGAGGGAGCGCCCGAAACAGCCCGACAGATACGCAGTATTTT
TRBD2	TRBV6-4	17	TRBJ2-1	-	CASSDPSGSGGGHEQFF	TGTGCCAGCAGTGACCCCTCGGGTAGCGGGGGGGGCCATGAGCAGTTCTTC
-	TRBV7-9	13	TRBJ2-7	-	CASSLTETYEQYF	TGTGCCAGCAGCTTGACGGAGACCTACGAGCAGTACTTC
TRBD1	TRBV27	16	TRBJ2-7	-	CASSQITGTGNYEQYF	TGTGCCAGCAGTCAAATCACCGGGACAGGGAACTACGAGCAGTACTTC
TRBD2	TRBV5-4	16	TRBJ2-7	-	CASSLARAGGSYEQYF	TGTGCCAGCAGCTTGGCACGGGCGGGAGGCTCCTACGAGCAGTACTTC
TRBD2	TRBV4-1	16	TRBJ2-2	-	CASSLLAGDDTGELFF	TGCGCCAGCAGCCTCCTAGCGGGAGACGACACCGGGGAGCTGTTTTTT
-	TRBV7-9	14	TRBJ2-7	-	CASSFNREWDEQYF	TGTGCCAGCAGCTTCAACAGGGAGTGGGACGAGCAGTACTTC
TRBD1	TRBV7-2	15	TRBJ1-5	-	CASSSTGVSNQPQHF	TGTGCCAGCAGCTCCACAGGGGTGAGCAATCAGCCCCAGCATTTT
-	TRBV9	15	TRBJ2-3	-	CASSVGAGSTDTQYF	TGTGCCAGCAGCGTAGGTGCGGGAAGCACAGATACGCAGTATTTT
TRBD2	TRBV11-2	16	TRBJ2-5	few	CASSTGLAGVRETQYF	TGTGCCAGCAGCACGGGACTAGCGGGAGTCAGGGAGACCCAGTACTTC
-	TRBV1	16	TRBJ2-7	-	CTSSQAPTSGPYEQYF	TGCACCAGCAGCCAAGCCCCGACTAGCGGACCCTACGAGCAGTACTTC
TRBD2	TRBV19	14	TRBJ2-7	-	CASRRLAGVNEQYF	TGTGCCAGTAGGAGACTAGCGGGAGTGAACGAGCAGTACTTC
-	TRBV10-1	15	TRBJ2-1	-	CASSDWAGPYNEQFF	TGCGCCAGCAGTGATTGGGCAGGGCCCTACAATGAGCAGTTCTTC
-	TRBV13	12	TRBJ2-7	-	CASSPYTYEQYF	TGTGCCAGCAGCCCGTACACCTACGAGCAGTACTTC
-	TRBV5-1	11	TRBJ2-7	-	CASSLANEQYF	TGCGCCAGCAGCTTGGCCAACGAGCAGTACTTC
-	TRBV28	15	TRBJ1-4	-	CASSHSDSSNEKLFF	TGTGCCAGCAGCCACTCGGACAGTTCAAATGAAAAACTGTTTTTT
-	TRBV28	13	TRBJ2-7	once	CASTLDSPYEQYF	TGTGCCAGCACCTTGGACAGCCCCTACGAGCAGTACTTC
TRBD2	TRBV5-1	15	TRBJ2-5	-	CASSWVGESGGAQYF	TGCGCCAGCAGTTGGGTTGGGGAGTCCGGGGGGGCCCAGTACTTC
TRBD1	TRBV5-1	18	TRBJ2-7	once	CASSLRDRGQGSSYEQYF	TGCGCCAGCAGCTTGAGGGACAGGGGGCAAGGGAGCTCCTACGAGCAGTACTTC
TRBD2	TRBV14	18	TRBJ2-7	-	CASSQLGLAGAWSYEQYF	TGTGCCAGCAGCCAATTGGGACTAGCGGGAGCGTGGTCCTACGAGCAGTACTTC
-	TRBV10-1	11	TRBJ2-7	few	CASSSSGEQYF	TGCGCCAGCAGTTCCTCCGGGGAGCAGTACTTC
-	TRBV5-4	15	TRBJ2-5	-	CASSRSVPSGETQYF	TGTGCCAGCAGCCGGAGTGTCCCGAGCGGGGAGACCCAGTACTTC
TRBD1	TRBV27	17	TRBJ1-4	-	CASTYGTGLGTNEKLFF	TGTGCCAGCACCTATGGGACAGGGCTAGGAACTAATGAAAAACTGTTTTTT
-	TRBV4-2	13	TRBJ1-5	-	CASSQRGIQPQHF	TGTGCCAGCAGCCAACGGGGGATTCAGCCCCAGCATTTT
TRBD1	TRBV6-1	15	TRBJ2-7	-	CASSTGQGGYYEQYF	TGTGCCAGCAGTACCGGACAGGGGGGCTACTACGAGCAGTACTTC
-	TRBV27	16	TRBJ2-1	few	CASSLLARETYNEQFF	TGTGCCAGCAGTTTATTAGCGCGAGAGACCTACAATGAGCAGTTCTTC
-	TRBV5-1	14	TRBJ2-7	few	CASSSAGGYNEQYF	TGCGCCAGCAGCTCCGCCGGCGGGTACAACGAGCAGTACTTC
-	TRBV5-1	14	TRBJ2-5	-	CASSLASGVETQYF	TGCGCCAGCAGCTTGGCCTCGGGAGTGGAGACCCAGTACTTC
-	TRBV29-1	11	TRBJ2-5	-	CSVERGETQYF	TGCAGCGTTGAACGGGGAGAGACCCAGTACTTC
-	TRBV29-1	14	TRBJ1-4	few	CSVIPDSTNEKLFF	TGCAGCGTGATACCGGACAGCACTAATGAAAAACTGTTTTTT
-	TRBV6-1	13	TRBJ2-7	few	CASSENSYSEQYF	TGTGCCAGCAGTGAAAACAGTTATAGCGAGCAGTACTTC
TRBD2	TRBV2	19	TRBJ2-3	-	CASSRRLTEREGPGDTQYF	TGTGCCAGCAGTCGCCGCTTAACGGAGCGGGAGGGCCCTGGAGATACGCAGTATTTT
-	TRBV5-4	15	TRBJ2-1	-	CASRAAQGTYNEQFF	TGTGCCAGCAGGGCCGCACAGGGTACCTACAATGAGCAGTTCTTC
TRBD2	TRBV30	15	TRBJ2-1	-	CAWSPESGTYNEQFF	TGTGCCTGGAGTCCGGAAAGCGGGACCTACAATGAGCAGTTCTTC
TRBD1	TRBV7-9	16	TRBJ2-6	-	CASSGRTGAGANVLTF	TGTGCCAGCAGCGGCCGGACAGGGGCTGGGGCCAACGTCCTGACTTTC
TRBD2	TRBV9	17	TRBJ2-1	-	CASSVGSGRTSYNEQFF	TGTGCCAGCAGCGTGGGGAGCGGGAGGACATCCTACAATGAGCAGTTCTTC
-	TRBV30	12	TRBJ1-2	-	CAWTAGGHGYTF	TGTGCCTGGACAGCGGGGGGGCATGGCTACACCTTC
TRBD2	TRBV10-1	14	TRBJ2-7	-	CASSESGSSYEQYF	TGCGCCAGCAGTGAGAGCGGGAGCTCCTACGAGCAGTACTTC
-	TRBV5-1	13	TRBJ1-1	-	CASSEQGNTEAFF	TGCGCCAGCAGCGAGCAGGGGAACACTGAAGCTTTCTTT
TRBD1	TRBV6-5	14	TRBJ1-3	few	CASSYGTEGNTIYF	TGTGCCAGCAGTTACGGGACAGAAGGAAACACCATATATTTT
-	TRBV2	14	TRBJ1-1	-	CASSDRTANTEAFF	TGTGCCAGCAGTGACCGGACAGCGAACACTGAAGCTTTCTTT
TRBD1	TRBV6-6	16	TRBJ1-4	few	CASSYPPGTGVEKLFF	TGTGCCAGCAGTTACCCACCCGGGACAGGGGTTGAAAAACTGTTTTTT
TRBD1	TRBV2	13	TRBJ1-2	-	CASSPQGEYGYTF	TGTGCCAGCAGTCCACAGGGGGAGTACGGCTACACCTTC
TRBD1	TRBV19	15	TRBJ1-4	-	CASSTRTGTNEKLFF	TGTGCCAGTAGTACCCGGACAGGGACTAATGAAAAACTGTTTTTT
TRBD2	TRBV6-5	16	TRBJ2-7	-	CASSYSGGGGSDEQYF	TGTGCCAGCAGTTACTCCGGGGGGGGTGGCTCCGACGAGCAGTACTTC